The sequence of this T cell receptor (beta chain) was determined in a study of blood T cells in healthy people across ages (dated by TCRdb to 2014 to 2015). General notes on the study: Template switching captured roughly one uniquely barcoded TCR beta cDNA molecule per two T cells in model experiments. Donors were grouped into four age groups: young (average roughly 15 years), middle-aged (about 40), aged (around 60) and long-lived (around 80). Using the same blood draw, the study looked at two additional independent replicas of 1 million unique cDNA reads for two donors, one aged 18 to 30 and the other aged 80 or older. Age-related changes in TCR beta repertoire diversity were measured in the study by deep sequencing normalized with unique cDNA molecular identifiers. To avoid experimental bias, donors of different ages were randomly spread across the sequencing lanes. The paper as a whole reports these results and caveats: As age increased, observed TCR beta diversity per million T cells dropped in a roughly linear way, and a significant reduction was already evident by age about 40. There was a strong correlation between observed TCR beta diversity and the percentage of naive T cells measured by flow cytometry. Estimates of total diversity from one million sequenced T cells were regarded as lower bounds and underestimates. Conclusive comparison of naive and antigen-experienced compartments was prevented by the profiling of bulk unsorted PBMCs. Donor CMV infection status was unknown, potentially confounding age-related changes in expanded clonotypes. Compared with the aged group, more naive CD4+ T cells, fewer expanded clones and increased TCR diversity were shown by the long-lived group, suggesting age selection.

Many counts were recorded for this clonotype. Its antigen is unknown. Within one base of it there is no much larger clone, and no base qualities were kept. The donors were 40 or so Caucasian individuals from Russia, aged roughly 6 to 100 years, who were systemically healthy. Around 9.7 milliliters of peripheral blood were collected from each donor into EDTA-treated Vacutainer tubes. Ficoll-Paque density-gradient centrifugation was used to isolate PBMCs, with at least 6 million per sample. Trizol reagent was used to extract total RNA from PBMCs, with at least 5 micrograms per sample. Naive CD45RAhigh/CD27high T cell percentages were measured by flow cytometry on a PBMC aliquot from every donor. The library was built by means of 5' RACE. Reads for this sample came from an Illumina HiSeq 2500. A second about 7 to 12 cycle PCR used a sample-barcoded 5' primer and a J-beta primer mix. A template-switch 5' adaptor carrying 12 random nucleotides introduced a unique molecular identifier onto each TCR beta cDNA molecule. Each sample yielded at least 3 million CDR3-containing paired-end reads. First-strand cDNA was synthesized from all RNA with the Mint cDNA synthesis kit, primed by a TRBC-specific oligonucleotide. Following uracil-DNA glycosylase treatment, all cDNA underwent a first 18-cycle PCR with the universal primers M1SS and BC2_uni_R. The original pipeline was this. Each sample was normalized by randomly selecting 1 million high-quality reads, each carrying a distinct molecular identifier. Reads sharing molecular identifiers were discarded rather than binned into consensus sequences. MiTCR, set to a Q25 quality threshold and the strictest error-elimination algorithm, was used for CDR3 identification, clonotype clustering and error correction. A nonparametric unseen species model with Euler transformation was used to estimate a lower bound on total TCR beta diversity. TCRdb reanalyzed the raw reads on its own, using fastp at Q25 for trimming and MiXCR for clone calling, and kept in-frame beta chains. Under each unique CDR3 protein, matching rows form one entry showing the most common genes and DNA. V and J calls and clone size were set by TCRdb, not the authors. Across this sample there are more than 1 million distinct CDR3 sequences, with 45% seen only once. The top ten clonotypes cover approximately 17% of the sample.

CDR3 length: 14 amino acids, cysteine to phenylalanine. Solely the CDR3 DNA is kept, with 42 bases framed from the first base. The CDR1 and CDR2 encoded by the germline V gene are SQVTM and ANQGSEA. The germline V and J ends show losses of 6 bases and 6 bases respectively, and no gene match explains 7 bases of the junction. Material: blood. Rearrangement joined TRBV29-1 to TRBJ2-1, and 11 junctional nucleotides match TRBD2. The TCR comes from a woman aged 60 to 75 in good health. The DNA is TGCAGCGTATTCCTAGCGGGAGGTCGCAATGAGCAGTTCTTC. Its coded protein is CSVFLAGGRNEQFF.